Listed below are T cell receptor beta chains from one sample, sequenced in a study of post-analysis software for immune sequencing data. TCRdb re-derived calls from the PCR reads in MiXCR, one entry per CDR3 protein. The sample has around 710,000 distinct CDR3 sequences, about 45% seen once; the top ten hold over 4.5%. Sequenced: blood. Source of these receptors: a girl between 5 and 17 years old with multiple sclerosis. CDR3s leave out the opening cysteine and the closing phenylalanine or tryptophan. The D gene is left open where the match is weak. Expanded clones are given a class, and other clones once, few, many or no size at all.

V	size	D	J	CDR3
TRBV4-1	.	.	TRBJ2-1	TSSHDGFNEQF
TRBV12-5	.	TRBD1	TRBJ2-7	ASARDSSYEQY
TRBV5-1	.	.	TRBJ2-3	ASSLGQNTQY
TRBV20-1	.	.	TRBJ1-2	SAKDRSYGYT
TRBV12-3/TRBV12-4	.	.	TRBJ2-7	ASSPWSYEQY
TRBV20-1	few	TRBD2	TRBJ2-7	SAGREGPSEQY
TRBV6-5	.	TRBD1	TRBJ1-1	ATLDRRREAF
TRBV12-3/TRBV12-4	.	TRBD1	TRBJ1-6	ASSGQGKNSPLH
TRBV9	.	.	TRBJ1-1	ASSVGQTTEAF
TRBV28	.	TRBD1	TRBJ2-7	ASSRNRDRGYEQY
TRBV29-1	.	.	.	SVWAVGGSSSCEQY
TRBV4-3	few	.	TRBJ2-3	ASSQDIGQLGGTDTQY
TRBV7-9	.	.	TRBJ2-1	ASSPPLIARSSGF
TRBV4-1	.	TRBD2	.	ASSQDLPPSGTYETQY
TRBV7-3	few	TRBD2	TRBJ2-1	ASSLIGLAVHEQF
TRBV5-1	.	.	TRBJ2-5	ASSISGQETQY
TRBV20-1	.	.	TRBJ1-1	SARPRANTEAF
TRBV29-1	few	TRBD1	TRBJ2-3	SVGGQGRGDTQY
TRBV29-1	few	.	TRBJ2-7	SVVRGREQY